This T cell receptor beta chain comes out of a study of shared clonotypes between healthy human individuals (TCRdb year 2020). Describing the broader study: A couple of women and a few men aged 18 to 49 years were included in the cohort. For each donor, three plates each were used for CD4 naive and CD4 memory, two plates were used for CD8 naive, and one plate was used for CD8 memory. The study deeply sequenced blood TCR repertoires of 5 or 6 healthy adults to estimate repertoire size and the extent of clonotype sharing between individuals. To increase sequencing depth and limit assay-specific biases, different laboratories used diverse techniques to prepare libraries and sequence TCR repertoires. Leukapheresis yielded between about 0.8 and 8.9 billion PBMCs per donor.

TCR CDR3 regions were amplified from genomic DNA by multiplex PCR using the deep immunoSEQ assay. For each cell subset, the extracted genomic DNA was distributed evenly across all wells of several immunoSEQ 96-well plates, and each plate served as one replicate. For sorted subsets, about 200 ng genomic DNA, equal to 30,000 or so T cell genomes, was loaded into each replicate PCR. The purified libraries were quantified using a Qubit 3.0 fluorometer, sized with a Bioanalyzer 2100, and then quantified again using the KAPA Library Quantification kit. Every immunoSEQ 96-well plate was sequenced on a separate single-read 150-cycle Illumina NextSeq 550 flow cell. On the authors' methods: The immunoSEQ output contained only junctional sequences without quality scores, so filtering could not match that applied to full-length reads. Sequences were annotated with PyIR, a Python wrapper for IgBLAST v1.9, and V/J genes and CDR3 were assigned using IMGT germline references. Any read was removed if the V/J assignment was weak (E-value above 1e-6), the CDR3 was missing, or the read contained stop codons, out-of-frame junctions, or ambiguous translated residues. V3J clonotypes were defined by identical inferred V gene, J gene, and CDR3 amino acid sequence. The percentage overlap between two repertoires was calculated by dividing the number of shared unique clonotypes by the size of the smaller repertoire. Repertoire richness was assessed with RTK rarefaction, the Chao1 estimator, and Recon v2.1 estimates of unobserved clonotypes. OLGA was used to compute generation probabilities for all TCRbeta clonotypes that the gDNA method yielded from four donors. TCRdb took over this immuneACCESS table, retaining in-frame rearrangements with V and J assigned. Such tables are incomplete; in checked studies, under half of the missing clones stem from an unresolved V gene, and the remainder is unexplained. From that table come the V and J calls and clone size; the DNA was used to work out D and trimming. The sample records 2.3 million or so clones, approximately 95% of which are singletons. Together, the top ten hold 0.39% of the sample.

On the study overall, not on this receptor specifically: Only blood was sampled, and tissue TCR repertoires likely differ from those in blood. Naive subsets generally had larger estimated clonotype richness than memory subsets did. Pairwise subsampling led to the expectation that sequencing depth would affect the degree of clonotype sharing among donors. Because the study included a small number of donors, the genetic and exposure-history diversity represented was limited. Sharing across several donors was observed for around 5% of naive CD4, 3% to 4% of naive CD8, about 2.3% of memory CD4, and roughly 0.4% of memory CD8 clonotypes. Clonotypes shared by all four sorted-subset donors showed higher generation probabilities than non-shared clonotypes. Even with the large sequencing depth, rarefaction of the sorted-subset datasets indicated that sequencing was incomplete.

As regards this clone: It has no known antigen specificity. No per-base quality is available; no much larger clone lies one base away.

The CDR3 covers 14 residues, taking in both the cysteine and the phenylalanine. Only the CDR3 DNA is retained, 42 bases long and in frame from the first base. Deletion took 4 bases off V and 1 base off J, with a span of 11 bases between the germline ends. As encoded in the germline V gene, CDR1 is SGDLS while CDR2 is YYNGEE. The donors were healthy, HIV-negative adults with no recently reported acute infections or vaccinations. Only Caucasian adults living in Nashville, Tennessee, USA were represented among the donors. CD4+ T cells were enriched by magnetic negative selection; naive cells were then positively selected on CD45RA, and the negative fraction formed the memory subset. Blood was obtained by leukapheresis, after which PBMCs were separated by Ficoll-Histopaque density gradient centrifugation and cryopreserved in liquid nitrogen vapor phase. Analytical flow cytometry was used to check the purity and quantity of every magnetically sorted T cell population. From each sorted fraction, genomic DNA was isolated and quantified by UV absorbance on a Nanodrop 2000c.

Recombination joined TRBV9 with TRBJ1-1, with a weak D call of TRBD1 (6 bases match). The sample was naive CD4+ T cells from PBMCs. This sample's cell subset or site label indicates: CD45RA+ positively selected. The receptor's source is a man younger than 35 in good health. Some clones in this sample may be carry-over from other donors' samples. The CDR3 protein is CASSPMGQNTEAFF. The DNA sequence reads TGTGCCAGCAGCCCTATGGGACAGAACACTGAAGCTTTCTTT.